The 13 T cell receptor beta chains below all came from one sample that was sequenced in a study of cytomegalovirus exposure and HLA in healthy donors. Use of 60 Vbeta and 13 Jbeta primers characterized the PCR. Profiled with immunoSEQ multiplex PCR; TCRdb holds only in-frame clones, not every one. The data show about 180,000 clones, with roughly 80% seen just once and more than 1.1% held by the top ten. Sequencing input: PBMCs. The receptors come from a girl aged 5 to 17 in good health and CMV-seropositive.

The CDR3 DNA sequence: TGTGCCAGCAGCTTAGGGCTAGCGGAGGGTCAAGAGACCCAGTACTTC. Translating it yields CASSLGLAEGQETQYF. The genes are TRBV7-2 and TRBJ2-5, with 7 bases fitting TRBD2. From germline, CDR1 is SGHTA and CDR2 FQGNSA. The junction had 7 bases not matched to a gene; V was cut back by 1 base and J by 2 bases. The CDR3 sequence is 16 residues long.

This sequence joins TRBV7-9 and TRBJ2-2, with a weak D call TRBD2 (6 bases). Germline-derived CDR1 and CDR2 are SEHNR and FQNEAQ (reference sequence). Between the trimmed V and J ends, which lost 5 bases and 3 bases, there was a span of 16 bases. The CDR3 loop spans 16 amino acids. The CDR3 bases are TGTGCCAGCAGCCCCGGCCCGGGGGTGTACACCGGGGAGCTGTTTTTT. It specifies CASSPGPGVYTGELFF.

V usage is TRBV4-3 and J usage is TRBJ2-4, with D unresolved. V was shortened by 3 bases and J by 0 bases, with 9 bases between the two germline ends. This CDR3 is 15 amino acids long. Germline V lookup: CDR1 LGHNA, CDR2 YSLEER. DNA for the CDR3: TGCGCCAGCAGCCATGGTACTCTAGCCAAAAACATTCAGTACTTC. Translated, it gives CASSHGTLAKNIQYF.

J is TRBJ2-7 and V is TRBV7-2; D remains unclear. The CDR3 sequence is 14 residues long. In germline, CDR1 is SGHTA, CDR2 FQGNSA. V lost 5 bases and J 2 bases, leaving 13 bases between the germline ends. For the CDR3, the DNA is TGTGCCAGCAGCCGAACTGCGGCCCCCTACGAGCAGTACTTC. Protein product: CASSRTAAPYEQYF.

The rearrangement uses TRBV5-1 and TRBJ2-5; 10 bases line up with TRBD1. Germline V CDR1 and CDR2: SGHRS, YFSETQ. The CDR3 consists of 14 residues. V lost 3 bases to trimming and J lost 3 bases; unmatched junction nucleotides: 2. CDR3 DNA: TGCGCCAGCAGCTGGGGACAGGGGAAAGAGACCCAGTACTTC. It codes for CASSWGQGKETQYF.

V is TRBV19 and J is TRBJ2-1; D is unresolved. Per germline, CDR1 LNHDA and CDR2 SQIVND (reference sequence). The CDR3 is made up of 13 amino acids. The V end lost 3 bases, the J end lost 0 bases, and 3 bases lay between the germline ends. For the CDR3, the DNA is TGTGCCAGTAGTATCGGCTCCTACAATGAGCAGTTCTTC. This translates into CASSIGSYNEQFF.

This clone was found once. The genes are TRBV6-1 and TRBJ2-7; 8 bases are shared with TRBD1. The CDR3 spans 13 residues. V dropped 7 bases and J dropped 6; count of bases not matched to a gene: 8. Germline lookup yields CDR1 MNHNS and CDR2 SASEGT. The CDR3 region is CASTAWDRREQYF. In DNA, the CDR3 is TGTGCCAGCACGGCGTGGGACAGGCGCGAGCAGTACTTC.

In DNA form, the CDR3 reads TGCAGTGGCGAGTTCTCGGATGAGCAGTTCTTC. Its translation is CSGEFSDEQFF. This chain joins TRBV20-1 and TRBJ2-1; D is ambiguous. V lost 7 bases to trimming and J lost 8 bases, with 12 bases between them. Germline loops: CDR1 DFQATT, CDR2 SNEGSKA (reference sequence). The CDR3 is 11 residues long.

This clone came up a few times. The CDR3 here is CASSKDSLAGAYNEQFF. The CDR3 DNA is TGTGCCAGCAGCAAAGATTCACTAGCGGGAGCCTACAATGAGCAGTTCTTC. The gene calls are TRBV21-1 and TRBJ2-1; TRBD2 was called by the table and not checked on the DNA. TRBV21-1 is a pseudogene locus. CDR3 length: 17 amino acids.

The chain has TRBV25-1 and TRBJ1-1, with TRBD1 as a possible D gene (5 bases). Trimming took 5 bases from V and 3 from J, leaving 13 bases between them. This CDR3 has 14 amino acids. Germline assignment: CDR1 MGHDK and CDR2 SYGVNS. The CDR3 region has the DNA TGTGCCAGCAGTCCGCTAGGGGTGGACACTGAAGCTTTCTTT. Its translation is CASSPLGVDTEAFF. The full variable domain, rest sourced from reference TRBV25-1 and TRBJ1-1, is EADIYQTPRYLVIGTGKKITLECSQTMGHDKMYWYQQDPGMELHLIHYSYGVNSTEKGDLSSESTVSRIRTEHFPLTLESARPSHTSQYLCASSPLGVDTEAFFGQGTRLTVV.

This clone turned up a few times. CDR3 DNA sequence: TGTGCCACCAGTCCCCACGGACCGGGACAGGGATATGGCTACACCTTC. It codes for CATSPHGPGQGYGYTF. The chain recombines TRBV15 with TRBJ1-2; TRBD1 matches at 9 bases. This CDR3 contains 16 residues. Germline V gene data show CDR1 as LNHNV and CDR2 as YYDKDF (reference sequence). The V gene end was trimmed by 6 bases and the J gene end by 5 bases; junction bases not matched to a gene: 13.

The chain employs TRBV19 and TRBJ1-1; 8 bases align to TRBD1. This CDR3 is 12 amino acids long. V dropped 7 bases and J dropped 8; count of bases not matched to a gene: 6. The germline V gene encodes CDR1 LNHDA and CDR2 SQIVND (reference sequence). CDR3 in DNA: TGTGCCAGTATCCAGCAGGGGGCGGAAGCTTTCTTT. Translation: CASIQQGAEAFF.

This clone was counted a few times. This chain links TRBV5-1 with TRBJ2-5; possibly TRBD2 for D (6 bases). The CDR3 spans 15 residues. Trimming shortened V by 3 bases and J by 4 bases, and 16 bases separated the two germline ends. Germline-derived CDR1 and CDR2 are SGHRS and YFSETQ. CDR3 protein: CASSSAPGGRETQYF. The CDR3 DNA reads as TGCGCCAGCAGCTCCGCTCCCGGGGGTCGAGAGACCCAGTACTTC.